A selection of T cell receptor beta chains follows, all from one sample in a study of control samples from healthy donors and cancer patients. The protocol was immunoSEQ multiplex PCR, while the TCRdb copy is restricted to in-frame clones and leaves out a portion. The sample includes tens of thousands of clones, less than 95% of them seen just once. The sample was blood. The receptor set was obtained from a young man in good health. CDR3s include the opening cysteine and the closing phenylalanine or tryptophan.

v_call: TRBV19
j_call: TRBJ1-2
cdr3_aa: CASRSLGQGAQGYTF

v_call: TRBV6-1
j_call: TRBJ2-7
cdr3_aa: CASSEGQGGDEQYF

v_call: TRBV9
j_call: TRBJ1-3
cdr3_aa: CASSVDLASGNTIYF

v_call: TRBV7-9
j_call: TRBJ1-1
cdr3_aa: CASRDSLGTGITEAFF

v_call: TRBV18
j_call: TRBJ1-6
cdr3_aa: CASSPGVNSPLHF

v_call: TRBV27
j_call: TRBJ1-2
cdr3_aa: CASSSKQGIVNYGYTF

v_call: TRBV5-4
j_call: TRBJ2-3
cdr3_aa: CASSRGLAGFTDTQYF

v_call: TRBV27
j_call: TRBJ2-2
cdr3_aa: CASSLGRGGPTNTGELFF

v_call: TRBV4-2
j_call: TRBJ1-1
cdr3_aa: CASSVGAEAFF

v_call: TRBV20-1
j_call: TRBJ1-2
cdr3_aa: CSAISGSF

v_call: TRBV11-2
j_call: TRBJ2-3
cdr3_aa: CASSLGIWTSSTDTQYF

v_call: TRBV29-1
j_call: TRBJ2-5
cdr3_aa: CSVGGGGRPWETQYF

v_call: TRBV21-1
j_call: TRBJ2-2
cdr3_aa: CASSKAATSGVRTGELFF

v_call: TRBV3-1/TRBV3-2
j_call: TRBJ2-2
cdr3_aa: CASSQDLGSAGELFF

v_call: TRBV6-1
j_call: TRBJ1-5
cdr3_aa: CASSAMREGDSNQPQHF

v_call: TRBV27
j_call: TRBJ2-1
cdr3_aa: CASSILGGNEQFF